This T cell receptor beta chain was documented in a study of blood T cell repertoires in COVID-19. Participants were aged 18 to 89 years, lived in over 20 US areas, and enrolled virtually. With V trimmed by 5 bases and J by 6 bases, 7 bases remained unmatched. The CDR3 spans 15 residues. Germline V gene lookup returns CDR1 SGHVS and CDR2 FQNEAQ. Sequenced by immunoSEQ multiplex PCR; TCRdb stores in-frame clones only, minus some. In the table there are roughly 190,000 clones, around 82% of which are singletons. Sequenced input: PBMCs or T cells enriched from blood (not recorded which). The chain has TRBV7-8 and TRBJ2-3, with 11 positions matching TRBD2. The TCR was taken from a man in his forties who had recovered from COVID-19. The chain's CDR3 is CASSRSGRELDTQYF. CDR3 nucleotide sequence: TGTGCCAGCAGCCGTAGCGGGAGGGAGTTGGATACGCAGTATTTT.